The entry below describes one T cell receptor beta chain. The antigen is not known. This CDR3 has 14 amino acids. V lost 4 bases, J lost 4 bases, and 14 bases lay in between. Germline V CDR1 and CDR2: SEHNR, FQNEAQ (reference sequence). This entry is derived from a study of vaccination and CD4 T cells after COVID-19. Study background: Post-vaccination specimens were collected at a median of about 66 days following dose two (range 14 to 241). The cells were exposed to overlapping spike peptides originating from SARS-CoV-2, HCoV-NL63, HCoV-OC43 and HCoV-229E for stimulation. Study-wide results and limits: A nonsignificant median increase from 21 to 38 SARS-CoV-2-reactive clonotypes was observed.

Indicated treatment: approximately 11-day PBMC culture with coronavirus spike peptide pools or control peptides (ViraFEST assay). Once obtained from cultured CD4+ T cells, the DNA was sequenced using the Oncomine TCR Beta short-read assay. CD4+ T cells were cultured, and genomic DNA was extracted from them. TCRdb re-analysed the PCR reads in MiXCR, keeping a single row per CDR3 protein. The sample lists 10,000 to 11,000 distinct CDR3 sequences, around 59% occurring once. The specimen sequenced was CD4+ T cells from blood, cultured in vitro. The sequence was obtained from a human donor who had recovered from COVID-19. This sequence joins TRBV7-9 and TRBJ2-7; a possible D gene is TRBD1 (6 bases). In nucleotides, the CDR3 is TGTGCCAGCAGCTGGGATGGACAGCCTTACGAGCAGTACTTC. As protein: CASSWDGQPYEQYF. The full variable domain, completed using reference TRBV7-9 and TRBJ2-7, is DTGVSQNPRHKITKRGQNVTFRCDPISEHNRLYWYRQTLGQGPEFLTYFQNEAQLEKSRLLSDRFSAERPKGSFSTLEIQRTEQGDSAMYLCASSWDGQPYEQYFGPGTRLTVT.